Described below is a single T cell receptor beta chain sequence and its context. The sample comes from a study of blood T cell repertoires in COVID-19. Overall study: Sites across the United States, Italy and Spain contributed samples from acute and convalescent COVID-19. T cells, B-cell-depleted T cells, or PBMCs supplied cDNA or gDNA.

In the original processing: Reference gene primer amplification gave estimated nucleated cell counts. Some clones are missing from TCRdb's copy, which holds only in-frame ones; the method was immunoSEQ multiplex PCR. V, J and clone size are taken as reported in that table, and D and trimming were inferred from the DNA itself. The sample contains around 100,000 clones, about 89% of which appear only once. The origin of this receptor is a man in his forties or fifties with acute or convalescent COVID-19. Sequencing used peripheral blood.

The CDR3 nucleotides are TGTGCCAGTAGTACCTCCTACGCCTACTACGAGCAGTACTTC. Translation gives CASSTSYAYYEQYF. The rearrangement links TRBV19 to TRBJ2-7, with D unresolved. The CDR3 is made up of 14 amino acids. V shed 4 bases and J shed 3 bases, with 13 bases lying between them. Germline V lookup: CDR1 LNHDA, CDR2 SQIVND (reference sequence). Using reference TRBV19 and TRBJ2-7 for the parts outside the CDR3, the full variable domain is DGGITQSPKYLFRKEGQNVTLSCEQNLNHDAMYWYRQDPGQGLRLIYYSQIVNDFQKGDIAEGYSVSREKKESFPLTVTSAQKNPTAFYLCASSTSYAYYEQYFGPGTRLTVT.